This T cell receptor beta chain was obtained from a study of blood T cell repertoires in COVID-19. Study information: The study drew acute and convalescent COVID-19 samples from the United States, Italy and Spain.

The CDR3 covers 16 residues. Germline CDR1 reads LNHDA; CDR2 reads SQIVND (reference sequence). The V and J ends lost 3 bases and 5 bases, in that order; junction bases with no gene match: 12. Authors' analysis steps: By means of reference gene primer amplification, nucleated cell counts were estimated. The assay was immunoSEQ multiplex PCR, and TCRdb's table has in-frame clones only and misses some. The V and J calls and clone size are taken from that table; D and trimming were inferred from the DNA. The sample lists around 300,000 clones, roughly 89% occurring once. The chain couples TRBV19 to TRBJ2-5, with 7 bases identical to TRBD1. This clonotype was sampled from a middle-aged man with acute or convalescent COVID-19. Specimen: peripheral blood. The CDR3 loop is CASSISTGSVGETQYF. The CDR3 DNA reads TGTGCCAGTAGTATTTCGACAGGGTCAGTGGGGGAGACCCAGTACTTC.